Sequencing of this TCR beta chain was carried out in a study of identical twins. Study-wide results and caveats: Zero-insertion analyses could be partly confounded by invariant MAIT and iNKT cells. A lower insertion count was a feature of abundant cord blood beta clonotypes, with no such feature in memory repertoires.

V was shortened by 3 bases and J by 3 bases, with 13 bases between the two germline ends. CDR3 length equals 14 residues. Germline V lookup: CDR1 SGHRS, CDR2 YFSETQ. MiXCR, run by TCRdb on the 5' RACE reads, gives a single entry per CDR3 protein. The sample has nearly 250,000 distinct CDR3 sequences, about 7.3% seen once. This clonotype was seen a handful of times. Its matching antigen is unknown. These same data were also listed under a study on yellow fever vaccine responses in identical twins.

The sequencing input was memory (CD45RO+) T cells sorted from blood. The chain joins TRBV5-1 to TRBJ2-7, with D tentatively TRBD1 (6 bases). The source is a woman in her late teens or twenties in good health. The CDR3 reads CASSWKQGHYEQYF. In nucleotides, the CDR3 is TGCGCCAGCAGCTGGAAACAGGGACACTACGAGCAGTACTTC.